Listed below are T cell receptor beta chains from one sample, sequenced in a study of CXCR3-negative and CXCR3-positive naive CD8 T cells. Using the 5' RACE reads, TCRdb records one entry per CDR3 protein without DNA. This listing includes about 120,000 distinct CDR3 sequences. Sequencing was carried out using naive CXCR3- CD8+ T cells from blood. These receptor sequences come from a human donor in good health. Some clones in this sample may be carry-over from other donors' samples. The CDR3 runs from the conserved cysteine through the conserved F or W.

J gene: TRBJ2-5; V gene: TRBV7-9; CDR3 protein: CASSKPRALAGGEETQYF
J gene: TRBJ2-3; V gene: TRBV4-1; CDR3 protein: CASSQDRDTQYF
J gene: TRBJ2-2; V gene: TRBV9; CDR3 protein: CASSVEGANTGELFF
J gene: TRBJ2-7; V gene: TRBV19; CDR3 protein: CASMETGSYEQYF
J gene: TRBJ2-1; V gene: TRBV5-1; CDR3 protein: CASSLGGDWNEQFF
J gene: TRBJ1-2; V gene: TRBV5-1; CDR3 protein: CASSLDPRGLDYGYTF
J gene: TRBJ2-7; V gene: TRBV9; CDR3 protein: CASSDDLDSESYEQYF
J gene: TRBJ2-2; V gene: TRBV28; CDR3 protein: CASSMTSATGELFF
J gene: TRBJ2-1; V gene: TRBV20-1; CDR3 protein: CSARDWAGVGNEQFF
J gene: TRBJ1-2; V gene: TRBV12-3/TRBV12-4; CDR3 protein: CASSLEIKTDYYGYTF
J gene: TRBJ2-3; V gene: TRBV29-1; CDR3 protein: CSVEGGLAGVTDTQYF
J gene: TRBJ1-1; V gene: TRBV5-5; CDR3 protein: CASRATQGATEAFF
J gene: TRBJ2-3; V gene: TRBV18; CDR3 protein: CASSASSTLLDTQYF
J gene: TRBJ2-7; V gene: TRBV27; CDR3 protein: CASSLSSLQPAYEQYF
J gene: TRBJ2-1; V gene: TRBV5-1; CDR3 protein: CASSQNPGQGMVDNEQFF
J gene: TRBJ2-5; V gene: TRBV15; CDR3 protein: CATSEGLSQETQYF
J gene: TRBJ2-7; V gene: TRBV28; CDR3 protein: CASSLAGVTYEQYF
J gene: TRBJ1-1; V gene: TRBV5-1; CDR3 protein: CASSWSTGSTTEAFF
J gene: TRBJ2-1; V gene: TRBV6-6; CDR3 protein: CATTLASAYNEQFF
J gene: TRBJ2-7; V gene: TRBV28; CDR3 protein: CASSLSAGRAGEQYF